This paragraph reports one T cell receptor (beta chain). Its antigen remains unidentified. The sample belongs to a study of T cell repertoires in ileal Crohn's disease. Study background: All patients had surgery for stricturing (approximately 60%) or penetrating (roughly 39%) disease. Postoperative therapy was given to about half: 11 thiopurines, 18 anti-TNF agents.

Between the trimmed V and J ends, which lost 2 bases and 1 base, there was a span of 3 bases. The CDR3 has 14 residues. CDR1 and CDR2 from the germline V gene are ENHRY and SYGVKD. Study outcomes and limitations: Active smokers at surgery had more clonal expansions than non-smokers. All patients with clonality above 26.8% had endoscopic recurrence.

TCRdb's table, derived via immunoSEQ multiplex PCR, lists solely in-frame clones and lacks some. The sample includes roughly 15,000 clones, more than 80% seen only once; the top ten take less than 5%. The sequenced material came from ileal tissue. The receptor was derived from an adult with Crohn's disease. The chain carries TRBV10-3 and TRBJ2-6; the D is unclear. CDR3 region: CAISEQSGANVLTF. The CDR3 DNA reads TGTGCCATCAGTGAGCAGTCTGGGGCCAACGTCCTGACTTTC.